This is a list of T cell receptor beta chains from one sample in a study of beta chain features in type 1 diabetes. Clones were read by immunoSEQ multiplex PCR, and TCRdb kept only the in-frame ones, dropping some. Of hundreds of thousands of clones listed, 12% to 15% are singletons. Source material: central memory CD4+ T cells from blood. Receptors were obtained from a man aged 30 to 45 in good health. The CDR3 runs from the conserved cysteine through the conserved F or W. Each record gives: CDR3 length, D gene, clone size, V gene, J gene, CDR3 protein, CDR3 DNA. A D gene is named only where the DNA matches it firmly. Size tells how often a clone was seen (once, few, many) or the class of an expanded clone, and some rows leave it out.

>14|TRBD2|-|TRBV6-6|TRBJ2-7
CASSRTSGSHEQYF
TGTGCCAGCAGCAGGACTAGCGGGTCCCACGAGCAGTACTTC
>15|TRBD2|few|TRBV5-5|TRBJ2-5
CASSPSGRAGETQYF
TGTGCCAGCAGCCCTAGCGGGAGGGCGGGGGAGACCCAGTACTTC
>16|-|-|TRBV9|TRBJ1-3
CASSVGGRTSPSPIYF
TGTGCCAGCAGCGTAGGTGGGAGGACATCACCCAGCCCCATATATTTT
>13|-|few|TRBV11-2|TRBJ2-5
CASSKAVGETQYF
TGTGCCAGCAGCAAAGCAGTAGGGGAGACCCAGTACTTC
>12|-|few|TRBV5-1|TRBJ1-1
CASSVGNTEAFF
TGCGCCAGCAGCGTGGGGAATACTGAAGCTTTCTTT
>13|-|-|TRBV4-2|TRBJ1-1
CASSQDLNTEAFF
TGTGCCAGCAGCCAAGACCTGAACACTGAAGCTTTCTTT
>13|TRBD2|few|TRBV2|TRBJ2-7
CASWTVRGGEQYF
TGTGCCAGTTGGACCGTTCGCGGGGGTGAGCAGTACTTC
>15|TRBD1|many|TRBV4-3|TRBJ2-1
CASSQDRDSYNEQFF
TGCGCCAGCAGCCAAGATCGGGACAGCTACAATGAGCAGTTCTTC
>13|-|few|TRBV5-4|TRBJ1-1
CASSLDSETEAFF
TGTGCCAGCAGTCTAGACAGCGAAACTGAAGCTTTCTTT
>15|-|few|TRBV2|TRBJ2-4
CASSEVGRGENIQYF
TGTGCCAGCAGTGAAGTGGGCAGGGGGGAAAACATTCAGTACTTC
>16|-|few|TRBV2|TRBJ2-1
CASSLRGDPSYNEQFF
TGTGCCAGCAGCCTCAGGGGGGACCCCTCCTACAATGAGCAGTTCTTC
>17|TRBD2|-|TRBV18|TRBJ2-5
CASSPGLAGATQETQYF
TGTGCCAGCTCACCAGGACTAGCGGGGGCCACCCAAGAGACCCAGTACTTC
>15|-|few|TRBV10-2|TRBJ1-2
CASSGQMSSNYGYTF
TGCGCCAGCAGTGGACAGATGAGCTCCAACTATGGCTACACCTTC
>14|TRBD1|-|TRBV10-3|TRBJ1-2
CAIGPGTGFHGYTF
TGTGCCATCGGCCCCGGGACAGGGTTCCATGGCTACACCTTC
>14|-|-|TRBV4-1|TRBJ1-2
CASTRANHEEGYTF
TGCGCCAGCACCAGAGCAAATCATGAAGAGGGCTACACCTTC
>15|-|-|TRBV9|TRBJ2-1
CASSARMSSYNEQFF
TGTGCCAGCAGCGCCCGGATGAGCTCCTACAATGAGCAGTTCTTC
>14|-|-|TRBV30|TRBJ1-2
CAWTRYPGDYGYTF
TGTGCCTGGACCCGATACCCTGGGGACTATGGCTACACCTTC
>16|-|-|TRBV19|TRBJ1-3
CASSNPPGRAGNTIYF
TGTGCCAGTAGCAACCCCCCCGGGCGGGCTGGAAACACCATATATTTT
>15|-|few|TRBV29-1|TRBJ1-3
CSVAGGPPSGNTIYF
TGCAGCGTCGCCGGGGGGCCACCCTCTGGAAACACCATATATTTT
>16|TRBD1|few|TRBV7-9|TRBJ2-2
CASRPAGQGNTGELFF
TGTGCCAGCAGGCCAGCAGGACAGGGGAACACCGGGGAGCTGTTTTTT